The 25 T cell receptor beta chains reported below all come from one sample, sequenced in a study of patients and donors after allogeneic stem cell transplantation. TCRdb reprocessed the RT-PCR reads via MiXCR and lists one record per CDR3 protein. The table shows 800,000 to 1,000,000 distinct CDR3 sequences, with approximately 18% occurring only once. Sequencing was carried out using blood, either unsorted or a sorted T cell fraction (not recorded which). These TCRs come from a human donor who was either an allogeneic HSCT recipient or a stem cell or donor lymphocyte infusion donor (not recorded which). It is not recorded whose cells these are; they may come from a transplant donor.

CDR3 sequence (DNA): TGCGCCACCTCCATCACAGGCGCGAACACCGGGGAGCTGTTTTTT. Translation gives CATSITGANTGELFF. This sequence joins TRBV5-1 and TRBJ2-2; TRBD1 is a possible D gene (5 bases). The CDR3 is 15 residues long. Deletions cut 9 bases from V and 0 bases from J, with 15 bases between. Germline loops: CDR1 SGHRS, CDR2 YFSETQ.

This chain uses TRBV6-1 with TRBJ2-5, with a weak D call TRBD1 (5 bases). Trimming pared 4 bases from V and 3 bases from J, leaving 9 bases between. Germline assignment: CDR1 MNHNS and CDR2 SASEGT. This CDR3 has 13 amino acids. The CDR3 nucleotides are TGTGCCAGCAGTGGACAGATGAAAGAGACCCAGTACTTC. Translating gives CASSGQMKETQYF.

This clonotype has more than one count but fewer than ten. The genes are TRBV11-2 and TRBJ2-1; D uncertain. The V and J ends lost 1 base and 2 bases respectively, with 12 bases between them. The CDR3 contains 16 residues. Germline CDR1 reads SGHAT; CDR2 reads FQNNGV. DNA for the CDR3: TGTGCCAGCAGCTTAGCGGCCTTCAACGCCTACAATGAGCAGTTCTTC. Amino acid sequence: CASSLAAFNAYNEQFF.

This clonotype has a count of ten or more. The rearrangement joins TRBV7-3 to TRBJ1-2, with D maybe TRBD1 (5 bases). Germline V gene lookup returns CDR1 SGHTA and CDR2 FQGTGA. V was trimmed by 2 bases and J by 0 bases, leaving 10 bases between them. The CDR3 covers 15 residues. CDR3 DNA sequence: TGTGCCAGCAGCTTAGACGGGGCGACTAACTATGGCTACACCTTC. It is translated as CASSLDGATNYGYTF. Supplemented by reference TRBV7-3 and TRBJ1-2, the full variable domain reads GAGVSQTPSNKVTEKGKYVELRCDPISGHTALYWYRQSLGQGPEFLIYFQGTGAADDSGLPNDRFFAVRPEGSVSTLKIQRTERGDSAVYLCASSLDGATNYGYTFGSGTRLTVV.

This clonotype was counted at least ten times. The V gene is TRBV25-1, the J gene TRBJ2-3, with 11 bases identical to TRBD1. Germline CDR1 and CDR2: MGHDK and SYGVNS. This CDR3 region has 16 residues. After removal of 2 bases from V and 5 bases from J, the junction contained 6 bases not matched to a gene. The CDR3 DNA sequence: TGTGCCAGCAGTGAAGATAAAGGGACAGGGGGAGATACGCAGTATTTT. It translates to CASSEDKGTGGDTQYF.

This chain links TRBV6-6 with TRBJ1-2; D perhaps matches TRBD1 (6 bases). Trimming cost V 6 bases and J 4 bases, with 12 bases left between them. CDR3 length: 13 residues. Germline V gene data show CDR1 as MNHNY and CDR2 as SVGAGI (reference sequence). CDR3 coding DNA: TGTGCCAGCAGGTCCCGGACAGCCTATGGCTACACCTTC. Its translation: CASRSRTAYGYTF.

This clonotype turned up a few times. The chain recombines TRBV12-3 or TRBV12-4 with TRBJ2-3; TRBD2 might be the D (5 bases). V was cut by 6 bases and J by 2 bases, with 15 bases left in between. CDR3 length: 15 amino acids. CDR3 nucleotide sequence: TGTGCCAGCAGAGAGGGATGGGGTCACACAGATACGCAGTATTTT. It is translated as CASREGWGHTDTQYF.

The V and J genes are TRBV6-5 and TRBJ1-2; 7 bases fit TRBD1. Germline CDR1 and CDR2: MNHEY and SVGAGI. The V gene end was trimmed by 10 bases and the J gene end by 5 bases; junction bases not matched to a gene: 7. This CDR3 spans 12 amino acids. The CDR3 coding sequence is TGTGCCACACAGACAGGGTCGTATGGCTACACCTTC. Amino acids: CATQTGSYGYTF.

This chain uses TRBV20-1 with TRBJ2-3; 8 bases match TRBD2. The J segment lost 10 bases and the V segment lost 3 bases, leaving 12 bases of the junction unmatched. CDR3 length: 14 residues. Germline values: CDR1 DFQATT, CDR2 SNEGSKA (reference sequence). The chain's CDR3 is CSARGLDVGRAQYF. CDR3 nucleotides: TGCAGTGCTAGGGGACTAGACGTGGGGCGGGCGCAGTATTTT.

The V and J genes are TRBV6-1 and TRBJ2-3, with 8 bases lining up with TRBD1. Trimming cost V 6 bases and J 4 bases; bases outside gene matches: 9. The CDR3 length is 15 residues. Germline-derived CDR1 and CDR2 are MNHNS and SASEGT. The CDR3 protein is CASSSGGAGSDTQYF. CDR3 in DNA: TGTGCCAGCAGCTCAGGGGGCGCGGGTTCAGATACGCAGTATTTT.

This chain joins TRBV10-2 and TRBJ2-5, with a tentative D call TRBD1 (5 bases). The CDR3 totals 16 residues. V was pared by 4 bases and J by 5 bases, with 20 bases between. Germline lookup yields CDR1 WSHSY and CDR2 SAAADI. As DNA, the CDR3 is TGCGCCAGCAGTGGTGGAGTTGTCAGGGTGAAGGAGACCCAGTACTTC. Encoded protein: CASSGGVVRVKETQYF.

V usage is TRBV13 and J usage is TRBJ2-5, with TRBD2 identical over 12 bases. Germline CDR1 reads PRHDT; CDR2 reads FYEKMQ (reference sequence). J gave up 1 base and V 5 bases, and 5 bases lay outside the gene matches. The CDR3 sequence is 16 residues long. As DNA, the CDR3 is TGTGCCAGCAGCATACTAGCGGGGGGTGTCCAAGAGACCCAGTACTTC. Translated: CASSILAGGVQETQYF.

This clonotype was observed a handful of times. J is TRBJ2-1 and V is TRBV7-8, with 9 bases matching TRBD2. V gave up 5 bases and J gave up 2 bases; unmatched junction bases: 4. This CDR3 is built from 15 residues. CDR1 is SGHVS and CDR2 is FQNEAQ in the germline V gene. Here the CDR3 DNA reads TGTGCCAGCAGCGAAGTAGCGGGAGCCTACAATGAGCAGTTCTTC. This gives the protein CASSEVAGAYNEQFF.

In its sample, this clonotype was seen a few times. CDR3 amino acids: CASSLQGRNYGYTF. CDR3 coding DNA: TGTGCCAGCAGCTTACAGGGACGCAACTATGGCTACACCTTC. The rearrangement uses TRBV7-2 and TRBJ1-2; D might be TRBD1 (5 bases). This CDR3 spans 14 amino acids. CDR1 and CDR2 from the germline V gene are SGHTA and FQGNSA. Trimming removed 2 bases from V and 2 bases from J, with 9 bases in between.

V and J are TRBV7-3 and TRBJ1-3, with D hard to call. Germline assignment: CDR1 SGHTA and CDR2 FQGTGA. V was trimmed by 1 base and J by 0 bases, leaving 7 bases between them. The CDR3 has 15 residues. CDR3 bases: TGTGCCAGCAGCTTAATAGCTTACTCTGGAAACACCATATATTTT. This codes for CASSLIAYSGNTIYF.

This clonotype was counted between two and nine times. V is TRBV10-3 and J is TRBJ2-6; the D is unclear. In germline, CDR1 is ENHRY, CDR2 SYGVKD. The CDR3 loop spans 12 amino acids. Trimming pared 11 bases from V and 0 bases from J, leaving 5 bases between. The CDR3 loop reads CAVSSGANVLTF. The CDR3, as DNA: TGTGCCGTTTCCTCTGGGGCCAACGTCCTGACTTTC.

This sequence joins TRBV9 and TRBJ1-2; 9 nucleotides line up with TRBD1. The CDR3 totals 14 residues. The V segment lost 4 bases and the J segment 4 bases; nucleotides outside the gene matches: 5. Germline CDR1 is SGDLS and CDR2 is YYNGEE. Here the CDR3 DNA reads TGTGCCAGCAGCTCAAGACAGGGGGTCTATGGCTACACCTTC. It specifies CASSSRQGVYGYTF.

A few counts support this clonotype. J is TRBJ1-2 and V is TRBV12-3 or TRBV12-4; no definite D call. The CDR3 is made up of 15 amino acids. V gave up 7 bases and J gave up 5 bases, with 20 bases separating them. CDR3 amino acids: CASTISGGREYGYTF. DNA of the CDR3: TGTGCCAGCACCATTTCGGGAGGGCGGGAATATGGCTACACCTTC.

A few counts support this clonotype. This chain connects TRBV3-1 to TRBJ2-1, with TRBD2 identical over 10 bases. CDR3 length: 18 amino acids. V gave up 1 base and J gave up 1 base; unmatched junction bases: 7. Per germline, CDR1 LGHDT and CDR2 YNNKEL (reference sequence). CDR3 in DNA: TGTGCCAGCAGCCAAGGACTAGCGGGCTTTGGGTCCTACAATGAGCAGTTCTTC. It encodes CASSQGLAGFGSYNEQFF.

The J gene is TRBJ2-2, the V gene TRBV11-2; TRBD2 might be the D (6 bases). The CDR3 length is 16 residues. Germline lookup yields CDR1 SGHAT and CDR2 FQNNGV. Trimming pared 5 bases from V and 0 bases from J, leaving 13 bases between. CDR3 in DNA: TGTGCCAGCAGCCCCGCGGGACGGGCGAACACCGGGGAGCTGTTTTTT. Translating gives CASSPAGRANTGELFF. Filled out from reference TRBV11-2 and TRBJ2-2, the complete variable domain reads EAGVAQSPRYKIIEKRQSVAFWCNPISGHATLYWYQQILGQGPKLLIQFQNNGVVDDSQLPKDRFSAERLKGVDSTLKIQPAKLEDSAVYLCASSPAGRANTGELFFGEGSRLTVL.

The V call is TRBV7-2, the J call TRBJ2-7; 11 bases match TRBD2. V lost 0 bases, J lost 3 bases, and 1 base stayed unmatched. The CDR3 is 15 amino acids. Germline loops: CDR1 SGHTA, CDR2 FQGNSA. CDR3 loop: CASSLALAGGYEQYF. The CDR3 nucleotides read TGTGCCAGCAGCTTAGCCCTAGCGGGAGGCTACGAGCAGTACTTC.

The CDR3 loop is CASSTLRQGKGETQYF. CDR3 bases: TGTGCCAGCAGCACCCTTAGACAGGGTAAGGGAGAGACCCAGTACTTC. This rearrangement joins TRBV7-2 to TRBJ2-5; 7 nucleotides match TRBD1. V was pared by 5 bases and J by 4 bases, with 13 bases of the junction left unmatched. There are 16 residues in the CDR3. Germline V gene lookup returns CDR1 SGHTA and CDR2 FQGNSA.

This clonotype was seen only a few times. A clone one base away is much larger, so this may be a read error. The CDR3 DNA reads as TGTGCCAGCGGCCCCGGGACAGGCTACGAGCAGTACTTC. This encodes CASGPGTGYEQYF. The genes are TRBV27 and TRBJ2-7, with 8 bases aligning to TRBD1. Per germline, CDR1 MNHEY and CDR2 SMNVEV (reference sequence). There are 13 residues in the CDR3. V gave up 8 bases and J gave up 3 bases; unmatched junction bases: 6.

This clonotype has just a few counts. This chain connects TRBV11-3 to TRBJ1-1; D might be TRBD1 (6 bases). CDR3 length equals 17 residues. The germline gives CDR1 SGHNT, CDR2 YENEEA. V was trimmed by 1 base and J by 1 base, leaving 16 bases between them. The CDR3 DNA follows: TGTGCCAGCAGCTTAGGGACCCGGGACAACCAGAACACTGAAGCTTTCTTT. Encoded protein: CASSLGTRDNQNTEAFF. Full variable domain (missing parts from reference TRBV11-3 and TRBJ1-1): EAGVVQSPRYKIIEKKQPVAFWCNPISGHNTLYWYLQNLGQGPELLIRYENEEAVDDSQLPKDRFSAERLKGVDSTLKIQPAELGDSAVYLCASSLGTRDNQNTEAFFGQGTRLTVV.

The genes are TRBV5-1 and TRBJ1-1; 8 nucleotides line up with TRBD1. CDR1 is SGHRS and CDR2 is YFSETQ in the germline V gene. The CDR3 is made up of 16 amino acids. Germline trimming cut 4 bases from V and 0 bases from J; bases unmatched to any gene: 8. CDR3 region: CASSPGTGFMNTEAFF. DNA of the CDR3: TGCGCCAGCAGCCCTGGGACAGGCTTTATGAACACTGAAGCTTTCTTT.